The 25 T cell receptor beta chains listed next were all sequenced from one sample in a study of blood T cell repertoires in COVID-19. Generated by immunoSEQ multiplex PCR, the TCRdb table keeps only in-frame clones and is missing some. The repertoire holds about 100,000 clones, with roughly nine tenths as singletons. Sequencing was done on a sample of peripheral blood. The receptors derive from a man between 50 and 59 years old with acute or convalescent COVID-19.

This rearrangement joins TRBV24-1 to TRBJ2-4, with 9 positions matching TRBD1. The length of the CDR3 is 17 residues. Trimming took 9 bases from V and 1 from J; bases not matched to a gene: 12. Germline CDR1 is KGHDR and CDR2 is SFDVKD. The DNA of the CDR3 is TGTGCCACCCTGACCGGGACAGGGCCGAGTGCCAAAAACATTCAGTACTTC. Protein product: CATLTGTGPSAKNIQYF.

V and J are TRBV28 and TRBJ2-7, with a tentative D call TRBD1 (5 bases). V lost 6 bases to trimming and J lost 0 bases, with 9 bases between them. The CDR3 is 13 amino acids. Germline V gene lookup returns CDR1 MDHEN and CDR2 SYDVKM. The CDR3, as DNA: TGTGCCAGCAGAAAACAGGCCTCCTACGAGCAGTACTTC. This gives the protein CASRKQASYEQYF.

The chain combines TRBV5-4 with TRBJ1-2; no clear D. V lost 5 bases, J lost 7 bases, and 15 bases lay in between. Germline loops: CDR1 SGHNT, CDR2 YYREEE (reference sequence). This CDR3 contains 13 residues. CDR3 in DNA: TGTGCCAGCAGAACGAAGGTAGAGCGTGGCTACACCTTC. This translates into CASRTKVERGYTF. The entire variable domain, with the rest obtained from reference TRBV5-4 and TRBJ1-2, is as follows: ETGVTQSPTHLIKTRGQQVTLRCSSQSGHNTVSWYQQALGQGPQFIFQYYREEENGRGNFPPRFSGLQFPNYSSELNVNALELDDSALYLCASRTKVERGYTFGSGTRLTVV.

V is TRBV6-5 and J is TRBJ1-5; 7 nucleotides line up with TRBD1. The ends lost 6 bases at V and 4 bases at J; junction bases unmatched: 9. CDR1 and CDR2 (germline): MNHEY, SVGAGI. The CDR3 is made up of 15 amino acids. CDR3 region: CASRLTGTANQPQHF. CDR3 coding DNA: TGTGCCAGCAGGCTAACCGGGACAGCGAATCAGCCCCAGCATTTT.

The chain is built from TRBV7-9 and TRBJ2-1, with 10 positions matching TRBD1. The V and J ends lost 2 bases and 7 bases, in that order; junction bases with no gene match: 8. The CDR3 loop spans 16 amino acids. Germline CDR1 reads SEHNR; CDR2 reads FQNEAQ (reference sequence). The CDR3 reads CASSLRGTGVRNEQFF. Written as DNA, the CDR3 is TGTGCCAGCAGCTTAAGAGGGACAGGGGTACGAAATGAGCAGTTCTTC.

The chain joins TRBV6-5 to TRBJ2-4; D possibly corresponds to TRBD1 (6 bases). CDR1 and CDR2 from the germline V gene are MNHEY and SVGAGI. The CDR3 length is 13 residues. Trimming cost V 7 bases and J 12 bases, with 19 bases left between them. Written as DNA, the CDR3 is TGTGCCAGCAATAGTTTCCGGACAGCTAGTCAGTACTTC. The encoded protein is CASNSFRTASQYF.

This clone was seen a handful of times. The gene calls are TRBV7-9 and TRBJ1-1; TRBD1 matches 9 bases. From germline, CDR1 is SEHNR and CDR2 FQNEAQ (reference sequence). The CDR3 runs to 14 residues. Unmatched junction bases numbered 6, after V lost 5 bases and J lost 5 bases. This chain's CDR3 is CASSLGTGITEAFF. CDR3 in DNA: TGTGCCAGCAGCCTCGGGACAGGGATAACTGAAGCTTTCTTT.

The gene calls are TRBV30 and TRBJ2-5; no clear D. The ends were cut back, 4 bases at V and 5 bases at J, with 11 bases in the middle. The CDR3 is made up of 12 amino acids. Germline V lookup: CDR1 GTSNPN, CDR2 SVGIG (reference sequence). The chain's CDR3 is CAWNPGGETQYF. The CDR3 DNA reads as TGTGCCTGGAATCCAGGTGGGGAGACCCAGTACTTC. The entire variable domain, with the rest obtained from reference TRBV30 and TRBJ2-5, is as follows: SQTIHQWPATLVQPVGSPLSLECTVEGTSNPNLYWYRQAAGRGLQLLFYSVGIGQISSEVPQNLSASRPQDRQFILSSKKLLLSDSGFYLCAWNPGGETQYFGPGTRLLVL.

The chain combines TRBV7-2 with TRBJ2-3, with 9 bases lining up with TRBD2. CDR1 is SGHTA, CDR2 FQGNSA, per germline. The CDR3 loop spans 16 amino acids. The ends lost 4 bases at V and 0 bases at J; junction bases unmatched: 5. CDR3 residues: CASSSYSGRSTDTQYF. CDR3 coding DNA: TGTGCCAGCAGCTCCTATAGCGGGAGAAGCACAGATACGCAGTATTTT.

This sequence joins TRBV19 and TRBJ1-6, with 7 bases lining up with TRBD1. The length of the CDR3 is 18 residues. Germline trimming cut 5 bases from V and 0 bases from J; bases unmatched to any gene: 10. Germline V gene sequence: CDR1 LNHDA, CDR2 SQIVND (reference sequence). The CDR3 spells CASSQGTVKSSYNSPLHF. The DNA of the CDR3 is TGTGCCAGTAGTCAAGGGACAGTCAAGAGCTCCTATAATTCACCCCTCCACTTT.

The rearrangement links TRBV5-1 to TRBJ1-3; D unclear. Looked up from germline, CDR1 is SGHRS and CDR2 is YFSETQ. The CDR3 consists of 11 residues. V gave up 4 bases and J gave up 4 bases, with 3 bases separating them. This CDR3 reads CASSVGNTIYF. CDR3 sequence (DNA): TGCGCCAGCAGCGTAGGAAACACCATATATTTT. Full variable domain (remainder filled in from reference TRBV5-1 and TRBJ1-3): KAGVTQTPRYLIKTRGQQVTLSCSPISGHRSVSWYQQTPGQGLQFLFEYFSETQRNKGNFPGRFSGRQFSNSRSEMNVSTLELGDSALYLCASSVGNTIYFGEGSWLTVV.

The V gene is TRBV20-1, the J gene TRBJ2-7, with TRBD2 as a possible D gene (6 bases). The germline gives CDR1 DFQATT, CDR2 SNEGSKA (reference sequence). V was cut by 5 bases and J by 6 bases, with 11 bases left in between. The CDR3 is made up of 11 amino acids. The CDR3 DNA follows: TGCAGTGCTTGGTGGGGGGTCGAGCAGTACTTC. Its translation: CSAWWGVEQYF.

This clone turned up a few times. The chain combines TRBV10-3 with TRBJ1-4, with TRBD1 matching over 11 bases. Germline loops: CDR1 ENHRY, CDR2 SYGVKD. V was clipped by 4 bases and J by 7 bases; unmatched bases: 2. The CDR3 spans 14 residues. The DNA for the CDR3 is TGTGCCATCAGTGGGGGACAGGGGGTTGAAAAACTGTTTTTT. This encodes CAISGGQGVEKLFF.

The V gene is TRBV5-1, the J gene TRBJ1-2; tentative D call: TRBD1 (5 bases). V lost 0 bases to trimming and J lost 6 bases, with 18 bases between them. Germline V gene sequence: CDR1 SGHRS, CDR2 YFSETQ. The CDR3 length is 16 residues. The CDR3 sequence is CASSLGRGGAADGYTF. The CDR3 region has the DNA TGCGCCAGCAGCTTGGGGCGGGGGGGAGCCGCGGATGGCTACACCTTC.

The V gene is TRBV15, the J gene TRBJ1-4; weak D call: TRBD1 (6 bases). Per germline, CDR1 LNHNV and CDR2 YYDKDF (reference sequence). Trimming shortened V by 5 bases and J by 2 bases, and 12 bases separated the two germline ends. The CDR3 runs to 15 residues. CDR3 sequence (DNA): TGTGCCACCAGCCTAGGGGGGGGCACTAATGAAAAACTGTTTTTT. Amino acid sequence: CATSLGGGTNEKLFF.

This chain uses TRBV19 with TRBJ2-7; D uncertain. Looked up from germline, CDR1 is LNHDA and CDR2 is SQIVND (reference sequence). This CDR3 region has 13 residues. Trimming took 3 bases from V and 2 from J, leaving 8 bases between them. The CDR3 region has the DNA TGTGCCAGTAGTATTAACAGCCCCTACGAGCAGTACTTC. Protein sequence: CASSINSPYEQYF.

J is TRBJ1-2 and V is TRBV24-1; TRBD1 agrees at 8 bases. Germline CDR1 and CDR2: KGHDR and SFDVKD. After removal of 4 bases from V and 5 bases from J, the junction contained 11 bases not matched to a gene. The CDR3 is 16 residues long. The CDR3 loop is CATSDDGAGGRYGYTF. For the CDR3, the DNA is TGTGCCACCAGTGACGATGGGGCAGGGGGCCGGTATGGCTACACCTTC.

The table lists this clone with a count of one. The chain joins TRBV19 to TRBJ2-7, with D perhaps TRBD1 (5 bases). V was cut by 5 bases and J by 2 bases, with 16 bases left in between. This CDR3 is built from 15 residues. Germline V gives CDR1 LNHDA, CDR2 SQIVND (reference sequence). The CDR3 DNA follows: TGTGCCAGTAGTCCTGTCAGGGTGGTCCCCTACGAGCAGTACTTC. It specifies CASSPVRVVPYEQYF.

The chain carries TRBV5-6 and TRBJ2-7; 9 positions match TRBD1. The J segment lost 7 bases and the V segment lost 4 bases, leaving 9 bases of the junction unmatched. The germline V gene has CDR1 SGHDT and CDR2 YYEEEE. The length of the CDR3 is 14 residues. The CDR3: CASSPGTGLREQYF. Here the CDR3 DNA reads TGTGCCAGCAGCCCTGGGACAGGGCTGCGGGAGCAGTACTTC.

The CDR3 protein is CAWSDGTGYNEQFF. The CDR3 bases are TGTGCCTGGAGTGATGGGACAGGGTACAATGAGCAGTTCTTC. The V gene is TRBV30, the J gene TRBJ2-1; 9 nucleotides agree with TRBD1. Germline assignment: CDR1 GTSNPN and CDR2 SVGIG (reference sequence). V lost 1 base to trimming and J lost 4 bases; unmatched junction nucleotides: 2. The CDR3 covers 14 residues.

This clone was observed a few times. The V gene is TRBV3-1 (or the pseudogene TRBV3-2), the J gene TRBJ2-1; 12 bases align to TRBD2. V shed 0 bases, J shed 7 bases, and the junction held 10 bases outside the gene matches. Germline CDR1 is LGHDT and CDR2 is YNNKEL (reference sequence). The CDR3 has 18 residues. CDR3: CASSQEGLAGGLSNEQFF. The CDR3 DNA reads TGTGCCAGCAGCCAAGAAGGGCTAGCGGGGGGGCTTAGTAATGAGCAGTTCTTC.

The chain is built from TRBV2 and TRBJ2-5, with unresolved D. The CDR3 loop spans 15 amino acids. Between the trimmed V and J ends, which lost 6 bases and 5 bases, there was a span of 19 bases. The V gene's germline CDR1 is SNHLY and CDR2 FYNNEI. The CDR3, as DNA: TGTGCCAGCAGGAGAGTTGTTTCTCCGGTGGAGACCCAGTACTTC. Encoded protein: CASRRVVSPVETQYF. Full variable domain (rest looked up from reference TRBV2 and TRBJ2-5): EPEVTQTPSHQVTQMGQEVILRCVPISNHLYFYWYRQILGQKVEFLVSFYNNEISEKSEIFDDQFSVERPDGSNFTLKIRSTKLEDSAMYFCASRRVVSPVETQYFGPGTRLLVL.

V usage is TRBV9 and J usage is TRBJ1-1; TRBD1 is a possible D gene (5 bases). V lost 3 bases and J lost 0, with 12 bases in between. Germline V gene lookup returns CDR1 SGDLS and CDR2 YYNGEE. There are 15 residues in the CDR3. The chain's CDR3 is CASSERQNMNTEAFF. For the CDR3, the DNA is TGTGCCAGCAGCGAAAGACAGAACATGAACACTGAAGCTTTCTTT. The whole variable domain, filled in from reference TRBV9 and TRBJ1-1, reads DSGVTQTPKHLITATGQRVTLRCSPRSGDLSVYWYQQSLDQGLQFLIQYYNGEERAKGNILERFSAQQFPDLHSELNLSSLELGDSALYFCASSERQNMNTEAFFGQGTRLTVV.

This chain connects TRBV7-9 to TRBJ1-1; 7 nucleotides agree with TRBD1. The CDR3 has 18 residues. Germline assignment: CDR1 SEHNR and CDR2 FQNEAQ (reference sequence). Germline trimming cut 1 base from V and 1 base from J; bases unmatched to any gene: 12. In DNA, the CDR3 is TGTGCCAGCAGCTTAGACCGGACAGGACCCGCTCAGAACACTGAAGCTTTCTTT. This codes for CASSLDRTGPAQNTEAFF.

This CDR3 is CAWSSTGTGNYGYTF. Here the CDR3 DNA reads TGTGCCTGGAGTTCCACCGGGACAGGGAACTATGGCTACACCTTC. The chain joins TRBV30 to TRBJ1-2; TRBD1 matches 9 bases. Germline lookup yields CDR1 GTSNPN and CDR2 SVGIG (reference sequence). Germline trimming cut 2 bases from V and 2 bases from J; bases unmatched to any gene: 6. This CDR3 contains 15 residues.